These 9 T cell receptor beta chains were all obtained from the same sample, sequenced in a study of beta chain features in type 1 diabetes. All of the isolated RNA was reverse transcribed, so expressed TCRB transcripts were sequenced. Sequencing used immunoSEQ multiplex PCR; TCRdb keeps in-frame clones, though not all of them. This sample has 300,000 to 450,000 clones, with around 12% found just once. The sequenced sample consisted of naive CD4+ T cells from blood. These receptors originate from a man between 18 and 35 years old in good health.

This chain uses TRBV7-2 with TRBJ2-2; D uncertain. The CDR3 is made up of 15 amino acids. Germline CDR1 and CDR2: SGHTA and FQGNSA. The germline V and J ends were trimmed by 1 base and 2 bases, with 8 bases remaining between them. The CDR3 loop is CASSLVSGNTGELFF. The DNA for the CDR3 is TGTGCCAGCAGCTTAGTATCAGGAAACACCGGGGAGCTGTTTTTT.

The chain uses TRBV11-3 and TRBJ1-1, with D perhaps TRBD1 (6 bases). The CDR3 loop spans 15 amino acids. Germline CDR1 reads SGHNT; CDR2 reads YENEEA. Trimming left V 5 bases short and J 1 base short, with 14 bases between. CDR3 residues: CASSPGEGRNTEAFF. The CDR3 nucleotides are TGTGCCAGCAGCCCAGGGGAAGGAAGGAACACTGAAGCTTTCTTT.

This clone has more than one count but fewer than ten. Different DNA sequences within this sample yield the same CDR3. This chain links TRBV25-1 with TRBJ2-7; D unresolved. Trimming took 1 base from V and 4 from J, leaving 2 bases between them. This CDR3 region has 11 residues. Germline V gene data show CDR1 as MGHDK and CDR2 as SYGVNS. In DNA form, the CDR3 reads TGTGCCAGCAGTGAATCTTACGAGCAGTACTTC. Protein product: CASSESYEQYF.

This chain joins TRBV4-3 and TRBJ2-1; TRBD2 agrees at 7 bases. Germline V gives CDR1 LGHNA, CDR2 YSLEER. Trimming took 1 base from V and 8 from J; bases not matched to a gene: 5. This CDR3 spans 14 amino acids. The CDR3, as DNA: TGCGCCAGCAGCCAAGGAGGCGGGAGCTATGAGCAGTTCTTC. This sequence encodes CASSQGGGSYEQFF.

The chain recombines TRBV10-3 with TRBJ2-2; the D is unclear. The germline gives CDR1 ENHRY, CDR2 SYGVKD. The CDR3 loop spans 15 amino acids. V shed 4 bases and J shed 0 bases, with 9 bases lying between them. The CDR3 DNA reads as TGTGCCATCAGTGGAGCCCGCGCGAACACCGGGGAGCTGTTTTTT. Translating gives CAISGARANTGELFF.

The chain couples TRBV27 to TRBJ1-3; TRBD1 is a possible D gene (6 bases). The germline gives CDR1 MNHEY, CDR2 SMNVEV (reference sequence). CDR3 length: 16 amino acids. V lost 6 bases, J lost 0 bases, and 15 bases lay in between. The DNA for the CDR3 is TGTGCCAGCAGGGGGGCCAAAGGAATCTCTGGAAACACCATATATTTT. It is translated as CASRGAKGISGNTIYF.

This sequence joins TRBV30 and TRBJ2-7; a weak D match, TRBD2 (6 bases). Between the trimmed V and J ends, which lost 1 base and 4 bases, there was a span of 14 bases. CDR1 is GTSNPN, CDR2 SVGIG, per germline (reference sequence). The CDR3 has 14 residues. For the CDR3, the DNA is TGTGCCTGGAGTGCCTGGAGGGCCCAATACGAGCAGTACTTC. Translating it yields CAWSAWRAQYEQYF.

This chain joins TRBV27 and TRBJ1-5, with unresolved D. The CDR3 spans 17 residues. V lost 2 bases and J 2 bases, leaving 16 bases between the germline ends. In germline, CDR1 is MNHEY, CDR2 SMNVEV (reference sequence). CDR3 region: CASSLRVSGMGNQPQHF. In nucleotides, the CDR3 is TGTGCCAGCAGTTTAAGGGTTTCGGGGATGGGCAATCAGCCCCAGCATTTT.

V is TRBV5-1 and J is TRBJ1-2, with D maybe TRBD1 (6 bases). The CDR3 runs to 15 residues. Trimming removed 3 bases from V and 9 bases from J, with 21 bases in between. Germline CDR1 reads SGHRS; CDR2 reads YFSETQ. The CDR3 coding sequence is TGCGCCAGCAGCTCCGACAGGCCCCGCTTTGAGAGCTACACCTTC. This gives the protein CASSSDRPRFESYTF.